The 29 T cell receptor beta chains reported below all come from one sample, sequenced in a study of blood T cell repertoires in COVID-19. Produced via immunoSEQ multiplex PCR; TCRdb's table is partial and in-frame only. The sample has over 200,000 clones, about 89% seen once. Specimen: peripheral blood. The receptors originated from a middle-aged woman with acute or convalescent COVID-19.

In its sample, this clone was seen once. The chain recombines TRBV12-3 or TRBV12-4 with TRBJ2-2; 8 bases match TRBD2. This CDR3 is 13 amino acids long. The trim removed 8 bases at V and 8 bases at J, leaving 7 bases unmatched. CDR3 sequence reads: CASGPAGEGELFF. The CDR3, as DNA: TGTGCCAGCGGGCCAGCGGGGGAGGGGGAGCTGTTTTTT.

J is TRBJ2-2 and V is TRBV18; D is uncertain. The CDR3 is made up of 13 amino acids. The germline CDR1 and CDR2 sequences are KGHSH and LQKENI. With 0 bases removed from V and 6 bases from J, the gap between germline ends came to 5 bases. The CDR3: CASSPPLAGELFF. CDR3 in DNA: TGTGCCAGCTCACCACCGCTAGCCGGGGAGCTGTTTTTT.

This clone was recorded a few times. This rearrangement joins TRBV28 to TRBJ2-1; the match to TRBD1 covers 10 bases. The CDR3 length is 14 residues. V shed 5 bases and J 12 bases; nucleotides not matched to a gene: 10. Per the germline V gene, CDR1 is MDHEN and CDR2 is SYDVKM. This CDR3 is CASSSGTGVRGQFF. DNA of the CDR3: TGTGCCAGCAGTAGTGGGACAGGGGTCCGGGGGCAGTTCTTC.

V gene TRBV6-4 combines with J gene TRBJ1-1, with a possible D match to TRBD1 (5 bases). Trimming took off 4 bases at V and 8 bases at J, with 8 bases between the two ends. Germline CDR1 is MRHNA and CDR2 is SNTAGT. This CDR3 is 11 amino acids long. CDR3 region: CASSGGEEAFF. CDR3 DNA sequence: TGTGCCAGCAGTGGGGGGGAAGAAGCTTTCTTT.

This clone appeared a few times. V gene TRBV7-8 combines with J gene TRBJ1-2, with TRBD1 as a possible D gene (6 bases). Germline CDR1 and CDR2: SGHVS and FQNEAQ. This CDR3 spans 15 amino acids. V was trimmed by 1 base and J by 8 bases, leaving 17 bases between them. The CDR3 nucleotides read TGTGCCAGCAGCTTAGAGCGGGGGCAGGTGGACGGCTACACCTTC. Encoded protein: CASSLERGQVDGYTF.

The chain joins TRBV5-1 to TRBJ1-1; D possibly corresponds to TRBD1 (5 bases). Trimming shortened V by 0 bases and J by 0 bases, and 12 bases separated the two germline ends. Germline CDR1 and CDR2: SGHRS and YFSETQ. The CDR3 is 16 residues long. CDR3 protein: CASSLGTGGLNTEAFF. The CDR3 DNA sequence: TGCGCCAGCAGCTTGGGTACCGGGGGACTGAACACTGAAGCTTTCTTT. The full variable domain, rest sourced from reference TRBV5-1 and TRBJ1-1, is KAGVTQTPRYLIKTRGQQVTLSCSPISGHRSVSWYQQTPGQGLQFLFEYFSETQRNKGNFPGRFSGRQFSNSRSEMNVSTLELGDSALYLCASSLGTGGLNTEAFFGQGTRLTVV.

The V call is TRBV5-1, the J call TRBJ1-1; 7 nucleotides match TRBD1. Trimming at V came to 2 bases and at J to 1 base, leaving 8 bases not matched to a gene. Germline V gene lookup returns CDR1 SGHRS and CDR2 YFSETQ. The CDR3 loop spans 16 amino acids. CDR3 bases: TGCGCCAGCAGCTTACACCCCCGGGACAGGAACACTGAAGCTTTCTTT. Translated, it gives CASSLHPRDRNTEAFF.

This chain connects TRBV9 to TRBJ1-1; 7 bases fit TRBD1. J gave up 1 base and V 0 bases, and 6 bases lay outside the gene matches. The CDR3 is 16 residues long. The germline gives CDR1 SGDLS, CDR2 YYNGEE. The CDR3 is CASSVGQGLGNTEAFF. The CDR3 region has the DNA TGTGCCAGCAGCGTAGGACAGGGCTTGGGGAACACTGAAGCTTTCTTT. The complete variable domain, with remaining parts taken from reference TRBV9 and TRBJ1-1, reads DSGVTQTPKHLITATGQRVTLRCSPRSGDLSVYWYQQSLDQGLQFLIQYYNGEERAKGNILERFSAQQFPDLHSELNLSSLELGDSALYFCASSVGQGLGNTEAFFGQGTRLTVV.

CDR3 in amino acids: CASSPEQGGHTEAFF. In DNA form, the CDR3 reads TGTGCCAGCTCACCCGAACAGGGGGGCCACACTGAAGCTTTCTTT. The chain is built from TRBV18 and TRBJ1-1; 8 bases fit TRBD1. V shed 3 bases, J shed 3 bases, and the junction held 6 bases outside the gene matches. CDR3 length equals 15 residues. The germline gives CDR1 KGHSH, CDR2 LQKENI.

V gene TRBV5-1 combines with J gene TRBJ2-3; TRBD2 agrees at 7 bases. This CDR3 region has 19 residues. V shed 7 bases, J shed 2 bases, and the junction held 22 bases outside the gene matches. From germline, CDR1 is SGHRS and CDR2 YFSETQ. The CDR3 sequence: CASLGGVKDTPLYTDTQYF. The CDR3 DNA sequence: TGCGCCAGCCTGGGGGGGGTAAAAGACACCCCATTGTACACAGATACGCAGTATTTT.

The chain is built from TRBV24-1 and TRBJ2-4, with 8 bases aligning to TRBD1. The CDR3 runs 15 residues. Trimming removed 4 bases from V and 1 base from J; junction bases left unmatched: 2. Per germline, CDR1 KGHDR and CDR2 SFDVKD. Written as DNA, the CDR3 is TGTGCCACCAGTGAGAGGACAGGGGCCAAAAACATTCAGTACTTC. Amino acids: CATSERTGAKNIQYF.

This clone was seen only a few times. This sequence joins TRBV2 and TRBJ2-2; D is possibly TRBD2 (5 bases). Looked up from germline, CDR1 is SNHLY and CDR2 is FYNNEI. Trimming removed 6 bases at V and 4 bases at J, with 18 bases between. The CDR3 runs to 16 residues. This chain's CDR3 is CASSHSLLEGTGELFF. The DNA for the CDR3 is TGTGCCAGCAGCCATTCACTTCTAGAGGGCACCGGGGAGCTGTTTTTT.

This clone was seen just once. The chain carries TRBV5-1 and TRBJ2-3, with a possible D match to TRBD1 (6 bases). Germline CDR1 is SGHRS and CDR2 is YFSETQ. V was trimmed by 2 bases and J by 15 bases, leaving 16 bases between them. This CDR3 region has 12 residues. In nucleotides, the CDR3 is TGCGCCAGCAGCTTTGAGGGGGATTTGAAATATTTT. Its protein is CASSFEGDLKYF.

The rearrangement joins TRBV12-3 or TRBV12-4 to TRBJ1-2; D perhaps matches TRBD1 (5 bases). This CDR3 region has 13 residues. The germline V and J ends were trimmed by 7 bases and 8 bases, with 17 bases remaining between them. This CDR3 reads CASNKGQGWGYTF. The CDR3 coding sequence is TGTGCCAGCAACAAAGGGCAGGGTTGGGGCTACACCTTC.

The CDR3 nucleotides read TGTGCCAGCAGGAGACTTGGCCCTGTGGATGGCTACACCTTC. Its protein product is CASRRLGPVDGYTF. V is TRBV27 and J is TRBJ1-2; D remains unclear. Germline V gene sequence: CDR1 MNHEY, CDR2 SMNVEV (reference sequence). The CDR3 has 14 amino acids. Deletions cut 6 bases from V and 6 bases from J, with 17 bases between.

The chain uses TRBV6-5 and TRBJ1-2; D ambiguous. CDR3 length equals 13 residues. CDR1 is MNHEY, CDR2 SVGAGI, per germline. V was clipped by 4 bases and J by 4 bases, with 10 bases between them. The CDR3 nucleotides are TGTGCCAGCAGTTCCTTGGCTGGCTATGGCTACACCTTC. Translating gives CASSSLAGYGYTF.

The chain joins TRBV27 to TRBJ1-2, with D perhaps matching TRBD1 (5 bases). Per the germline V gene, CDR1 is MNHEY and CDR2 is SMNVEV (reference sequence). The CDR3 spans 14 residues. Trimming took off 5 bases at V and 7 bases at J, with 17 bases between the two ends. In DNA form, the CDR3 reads TGTGCCAGCAGTCAAGGCCCCGCGGGGGGTGGCTACACCTTC. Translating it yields CASSQGPAGGGYTF.

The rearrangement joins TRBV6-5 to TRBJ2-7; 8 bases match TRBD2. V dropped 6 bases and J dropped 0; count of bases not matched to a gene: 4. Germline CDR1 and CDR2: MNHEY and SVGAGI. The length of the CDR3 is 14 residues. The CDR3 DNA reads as TGTGCCAGCAGAACTAGCGGCAGCTCCTACGAGCAGTACGTC. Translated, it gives CASRTSGSSYEQYV.

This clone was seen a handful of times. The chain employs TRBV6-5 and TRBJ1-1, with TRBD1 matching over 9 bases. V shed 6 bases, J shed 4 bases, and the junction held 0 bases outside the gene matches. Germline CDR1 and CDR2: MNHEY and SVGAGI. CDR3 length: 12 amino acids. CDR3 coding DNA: TGTGCCAGCAGGACAGGGGGCACTGAAGCTTTCTTT. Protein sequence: CASRTGGTEAFF.

CDR3 bases: TGTGCCAGTAGTATAGATGGAAGCGCCAATCAGCCCCAGCATTTT. Translation gives CASSIDGSANQPQHF. The V call is TRBV19, the J call TRBJ1-5; D uncertain. Deletions cut 0 bases from V and 3 bases from J, with 9 bases between. The CDR3 contains 15 residues. From germline, CDR1 is LNHDA and CDR2 SQIVND (reference sequence).

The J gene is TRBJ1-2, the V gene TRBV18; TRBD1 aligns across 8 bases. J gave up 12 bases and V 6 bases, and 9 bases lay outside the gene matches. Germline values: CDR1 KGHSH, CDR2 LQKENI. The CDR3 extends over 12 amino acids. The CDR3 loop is CASSHTGGPNTF. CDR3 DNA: TGTGCCAGCTCCCATACAGGGGGACCCAACACCTTC.

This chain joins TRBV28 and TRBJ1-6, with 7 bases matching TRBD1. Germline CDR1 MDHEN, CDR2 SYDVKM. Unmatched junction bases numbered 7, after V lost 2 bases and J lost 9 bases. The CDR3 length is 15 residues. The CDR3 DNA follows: TGTGCCAGCAGTTTACAGGGGGGCTGGGGTTCACCCCTCCACTTT. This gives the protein CASSLQGGWGSPLHF.

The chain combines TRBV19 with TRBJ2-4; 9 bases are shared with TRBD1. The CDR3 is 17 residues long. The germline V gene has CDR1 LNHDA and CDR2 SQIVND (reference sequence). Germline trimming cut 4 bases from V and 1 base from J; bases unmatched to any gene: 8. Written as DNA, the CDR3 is TGTGCCAGTAGTACGACCGGGACAGGGATGGCCAAAAACATTCAGTACTTC. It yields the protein CASSTTGTGMAKNIQYF.

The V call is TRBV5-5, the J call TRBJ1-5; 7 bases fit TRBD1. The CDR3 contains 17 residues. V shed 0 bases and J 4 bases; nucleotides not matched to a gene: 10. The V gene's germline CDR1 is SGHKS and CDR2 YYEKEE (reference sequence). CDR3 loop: CASSLDPRVRGNQPQHF. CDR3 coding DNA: TGTGCCAGCAGCTTGGATCCTCGGGTCAGGGGGAATCAGCCCCAGCATTTT.

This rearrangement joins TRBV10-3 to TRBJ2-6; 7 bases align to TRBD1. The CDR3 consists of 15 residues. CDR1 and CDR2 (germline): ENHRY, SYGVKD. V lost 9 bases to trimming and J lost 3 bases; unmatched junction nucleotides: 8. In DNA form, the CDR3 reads TGTGCCATTTCGGACAGGCCGAATGGGGCCAACGTCCTGACTTTC. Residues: CAISDRPNGANVLTF.

The chain's CDR3 is CASSDGTPEDQYF. CDR3 DNA: TGTGCCAGCAGCGATGGGACACCGGAGGACCAGTACTTC. The J gene is TRBJ2-5, the V gene TRBV12-3 or TRBV12-4; TRBD1 might be the D (6 bases). The V gene lost 6 bases and the J gene lost 10 bases, with 18 bases spanning the gap. CDR3 length: 13 amino acids.

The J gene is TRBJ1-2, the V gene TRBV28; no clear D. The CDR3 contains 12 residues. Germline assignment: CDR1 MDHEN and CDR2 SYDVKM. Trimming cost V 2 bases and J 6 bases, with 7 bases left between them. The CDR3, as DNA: TGTGCCAGCAGTTTAACAGCCCATGGCTACACCTTC. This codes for CASSLTAHGYTF.

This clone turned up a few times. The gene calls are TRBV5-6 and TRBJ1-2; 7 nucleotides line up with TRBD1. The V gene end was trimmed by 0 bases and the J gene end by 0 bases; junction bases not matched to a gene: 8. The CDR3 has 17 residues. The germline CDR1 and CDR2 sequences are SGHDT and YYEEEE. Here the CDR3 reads CASSLGQGFWTNYGYTF. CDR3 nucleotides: TGTGCCAGCAGCTTGGGACAGGGTTTCTGGACTAACTATGGCTACACCTTC.

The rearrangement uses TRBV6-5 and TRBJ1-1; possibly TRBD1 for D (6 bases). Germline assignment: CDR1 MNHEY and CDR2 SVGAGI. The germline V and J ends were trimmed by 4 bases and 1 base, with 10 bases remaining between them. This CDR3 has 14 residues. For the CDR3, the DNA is TGTGCCAGCAGTTCCCAGGGACAGAACACTGAAGCTTTCTTT. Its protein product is CASSSQGQNTEAFF.